Below are 32 T cell receptor beta chains sequenced from a single sample in a study of T cells in Graves' hyperthyroidism and ophthalmopathy. Using RNA transcripts as the source, TCR beta CDR3 regions were amplified. The HTBI primer set drove a first-round RT-PCR of the TCR CDR3. TCRdb analysed the multiplex PCR reads with MiXCR anew, one entry per CDR3 protein. The table lists around 250,000 distinct CDR3 sequences, about a sixth of them singletons. Sequencing used blood. Every receptor here comes from a woman in her late teens or twenties with Graves' ophthalmopathy.

This clonotype was detected many times. The V gene is TRBV18, the J gene TRBJ1-3; D might be TRBD1 (5 bases). CDR3 length equals 17 residues. The V end was cut by 2 bases, the J end by 0 bases, with 14 bases between. The germline CDR1 and CDR2 sequences are KGHSH and LQKENI. The CDR3 here is CASSPNLGRHSGNTIYF. The CDR3 DNA follows: TGTGCCAGCTCACCAAATCTGGGACGGCACTCTGGAAACACCATATATTTT. Together with reference TRBV18 and TRBJ1-3, the CDR3 gives the full variable domain: NAGVMQNPRHLVRRRGQEARLRCSPMKGHSHVYWYRQLPEEGLKFMVYLQKENIIDESGMPKERFSAEFPKEGPSILRIQQVVRGDSAAYFCASSPNLGRHSGNTIYFGEGSWLTVV.

This clonotype was seen repeatedly, ten times or more. V and J are TRBV28 and TRBJ2-3, with 16 bases aligning to TRBD2. The V segment lost 4 bases and the J segment 6 bases; nucleotides outside the gene matches: 7. The germline V gene encodes CDR1 MDHEN and CDR2 SYDVKM. The CDR3 runs 17 residues. CDR3: CASSSGLAGGPGDTQYF. CDR3 DNA sequence: TGTGCCAGCAGTTCGGGACTAGCGGGAGGGCCAGGGGATACGCAGTATTTT.

This clonotype was seen repeatedly, ten times or more. The chain has TRBV28 and TRBJ2-3; the D is unclear. CDR1 is MDHEN, CDR2 SYDVKM, per germline. The CDR3 consists of 16 residues. Trimming left V 3 bases short and J 6 bases short, with 19 bases between. The CDR3 region has the DNA TGTGCCAGCAGTTTCTGGGATATTTCGGGTTCTGATACGCAGTATTTT. This sequence encodes CASSFWDISGSDTQYF.

This clonotype was counted at least ten times. This chain links TRBV6-6 with TRBJ2-3; weak D call: TRBD2 (6 bases). The germline gives CDR1 MNHNY, CDR2 SVGAGI (reference sequence). The CDR3 is made up of 18 amino acids. V dropped 0 bases and J dropped 2 bases, with 18 bases sitting between them. The CDR3 here is CASSYSTPAGTFTDTQYF. CDR3 DNA sequence: TGTGCCAGCAGTTACTCTACGCCGGCGGGGACTTTCACAGATACGCAGTATTTT.

This clonotype was seen at least ten times. This chain connects TRBV20-1 to TRBJ1-6; D not resolved. The CDR3 runs to 15 residues. From germline, CDR1 is DFQATT and CDR2 SNEGSKA (reference sequence). V lost 6 bases and J 5 bases, leaving 17 bases between the germline ends. CDR3: CSAKRGYRDNSPLHF. The CDR3 DNA is TGCAGTGCAAAGCGAGGTTACAGAGATAATTCACCCCTCCACTTT.

A note on this clonotype: One end of the junction does not line up with germline, which may come from a read error. The DNA of the CDR3 is TGTGCCAGCAGCCCAGGGTCAAACTATGACTACACCTTC. This sequence encodes CASSPGSNYDYTF. The J gene is TRBJ1-2, the V gene TRBV6-1; D is perhaps TRBD1 (5 bases). Germline V gives CDR1 MNHNS, CDR2 SASEGT. The CDR3 extends over 13 amino acids.

This clonotype came up many times. This chain links TRBV11-3 with TRBJ2-7; no reliable D call. The CDR3 contains 13 residues. CDR1 is SGHNT, CDR2 YENEEA, per germline. Trimming took off 0 bases at V and 2 bases at J, with 5 bases between the two ends. In DNA, the CDR3 is TGTGCCAGCAGCTTAGACTACACCTACGAGCAGTACTTC. Translated: CASSLDYTYEQYF.

Many counts were recorded for this clonotype. This chain connects TRBV3-1 to TRBJ1-5; TRBD1 matches 9 bases. Germline V lookup: CDR1 LGHDT, CDR2 YNNKEL (reference sequence). The CDR3 totals 15 residues. The V gene end was trimmed by 4 bases and the J gene end by 6 bases; junction bases not matched to a gene: 7. The CDR3 region is CASSPQGARSQPQHF. CDR3 DNA: TGTGCCAGCAGCCCACAGGGGGCGCGGAGTCAGCCCCAGCATTTT.

This clonotype came up many times. This chain connects TRBV27 to TRBJ1-2, with 10 nucleotides matching TRBD1. After removal of 5 bases from V and 6 bases from J, the junction contained 9 bases not matched to a gene. CDR1 MNHEY and CDR2 SMNVEV come from the germline V gene (reference sequence). CDR3 length: 15 residues. The CDR3 DNA sequence: TGTGCCAGCAGTCCACTAGGGACAGGGGCTAATGGCTACACCTTC. Its protein is CASSPLGTGANGYTF.

This clonotype was detected a few times. The chain has TRBV14 and TRBJ1-2; D not certain. CDR3 length equals 13 residues. Germline V gene sequence: CDR1 SGHDN, CDR2 FVKESK. V lost 4 bases and J 7 bases, leaving 13 bases between the germline ends. CDR3 loop: CASSRVHLFGYTF. The CDR3 bases are TGTGCCAGCAGCCGGGTCCACCTCTTTGGCTACACCTTC.

In this sample, this clonotype turned up many times. The chain uses TRBV6-1 and TRBJ2-2; 9 positions agree with TRBD1. CDR3 size: 14 residues. The V gene end was trimmed by 5 bases and the J gene end by 4 bases; junction bases not matched to a gene: 2. Per the germline V gene, CDR1 is MNHNS and CDR2 is SASEGT. The CDR3 coding sequence is TGTGCCAGCAGTATGGACAGGGGCACCGGGGAGCTGTTTTTT. Its protein is CASSMDRGTGELFF.

The chain employs TRBV14 and TRBJ2-3; D is ambiguous. Germline-derived CDR1 and CDR2 are SGHDN and FVKESK. CDR3 length: 15 residues. V gave up 2 bases and J gave up 1 base, with 10 bases separating them. CDR3 amino acids: CASSQWALRTDTQYF. The CDR3 DNA follows: TGTGCCAGCAGCCAATGGGCTTTACGCACAGATACGCAGTATTTT.

The chain is built from TRBV15 and TRBJ1-5, with D uncertain. CDR1 and CDR2 (germline): LNHNV, YYDKDF (reference sequence). CDR3 length equals 16 residues. V was shortened by 0 bases and J by 6 bases, with 15 bases between the two germline ends. The CDR3 DNA follows: TGTGCCACCAGCAGAGACCCCGCACCCCAAAGTCAGCCCCAGCATTTT. Its translation: CATSRDPAPQSQPQHF.

This clonotype was seen many times. This rearrangement joins TRBV30 to TRBJ1-1, with unresolved D. Trimming took 3 bases from V and 1 from J, leaving 9 bases between them. CDR3 length equals 13 residues. Germline assignment: CDR1 GTSNPN and CDR2 SVGIG (reference sequence). CDR3: CAWRYWENTEAFF. The DNA for the CDR3 is TGTGCCTGGAGATACTGGGAGAACACTGAAGCTTTCTTT.

This clonotype has at least ten counts. The rearrangement joins TRBV10-3 to TRBJ2-3; D unclear. Germline CDR1 reads ENHRY; CDR2 reads SYGVKD. The CDR3 is made up of 12 amino acids. Trimming shortened V by 7 bases and J by 1 base, and 6 bases separated the two germline ends. The CDR3 DNA sequence: TGTGCCATCAATCAGGGCACAGATACGCAGTATTTT. Amino acid sequence: CAINQGTDTQYF.

At least ten counts were recorded for this clonotype. The rearrangement links TRBV9 to TRBJ1-3; 7 bases agree with TRBD1. This CDR3 is 18 amino acids long. The J segment lost 1 base and the V segment lost 0 bases, leaving 10 bases of the junction unmatched. From germline, CDR1 is SGDLS and CDR2 YYNGEE. CDR3 residues: CASSVAPQGYKSGNTIYF. As DNA, the CDR3 is TGTGCCAGCAGCGTAGCTCCACAGGGGTACAAATCTGGAAACACCATATATTTT.

The table lists this clonotype with many counts. The CDR3 spells CASSPRLVLLNTEAFF. The CDR3 region has the DNA TGTGCCAGCAGCCCCCGACTCGTCCTCTTGAACACTGAAGCTTTCTTT. This chain uses TRBV7-9 with TRBJ1-1; D gene uncertain. Germline V gene sequence: CDR1 SEHNR, CDR2 FQNEAQ (reference sequence). The CDR3 is 16 residues long. V was trimmed by 5 bases and J by 0 bases, leaving 16 bases between them.

Many counts were recorded for this clonotype. The chain recombines TRBV10-3 with TRBJ1-1; possibly TRBD1 for D (5 bases). CDR1 is ENHRY and CDR2 is SYGVKD in the germline V gene. V was cut by 3 bases and J by 1 base, with 9 bases left in between. The CDR3 runs 14 residues. The CDR3 DNA is TGTGCCATCAGTGACCTGGGGGGGAACACTGAAGCTTTCTTT. It is translated as CAISDLGGNTEAFF.

The table lists this clonotype with many counts. The chain combines TRBV20-1 with TRBJ1-6; 8 bases line up with TRBD1. J lost 5 bases, V lost 1 base, and 7 bases had no gene match. The CDR3 length is 16 residues. Germline loops: CDR1 DFQATT, CDR2 SNEGSKA (reference sequence). The CDR3 region has the DNA TGCAGTGCTAGAGCCCCCGGGACAGGAGATAATTCACCCCTCCACTTT. It encodes CSARAPGTGDNSPLHF.

Ten or more counts support this clonotype. The chain has TRBV15 and TRBJ2-1; tentatively, D is TRBD2 (5 bases). V was pared by 1 base and J by 0 bases, with 7 bases between. The CDR3 contains 15 residues. Looked up from germline, CDR1 is LNHNV and CDR2 is YYDKDF (reference sequence). The CDR3 loop is CATSRGGGSYNEQFF. The CDR3 DNA reads as TGTGCCACCAGCAGAGGAGGAGGCTCCTACAATGAGCAGTTCTTC.

This clonotype was found many times. This CDR3 reads CASSLGGILNQPQHF. In nucleotides, the CDR3 is TGTGCCAGCAGTTTAGGAGGGATCCTAAATCAGCCCCAGCATTTT. The gene calls are TRBV12-3 or TRBV12-4 and TRBJ1-5; D is undetermined. V shed 1 base and J shed 4 bases, with 11 bases lying between them. The CDR3 length is 15 residues.

This clonotype was seen many times. V and J are TRBV9 and TRBJ1-1; 8 positions match TRBD1. Germline lookup yields CDR1 SGDLS and CDR2 YYNGEE. V lost 0 bases to trimming and J lost 6 bases; unmatched junction nucleotides: 1. The CDR3 extends over 13 amino acids. The CDR3 nucleotides are TGTGCCAGCAGCGTAGAACAGGGGGCTGAAGCTTTCTTT. As protein: CASSVEQGAEAFF.

Ten or more counts support this clonotype. This chain joins TRBV28 and TRBJ2-3, with TRBD1 matching 7 bases. The germline gives CDR1 MDHEN, CDR2 SYDVKM. Trimming cost V 7 bases and J 0 bases; bases outside gene matches: 13. CDR3 length: 17 amino acids. The CDR3, as DNA: TGTGCCAGCACCATCGTTTGGGGCAGGGGGAGCACAGATACGCAGTATTTT. It is translated as CASTIVWGRGSTDTQYF.

This clonotype was observed many times. The gene calls are TRBV5-8 and TRBJ2-7; weak D call: TRBD1 (5 bases). This CDR3 is built from 13 residues. The germline CDR1 and CDR2 sequences are SGHTS and YDEGEE. The V gene lost 3 bases and the J gene lost 6 bases, with 13 bases spanning the gap. This CDR3 reads CASSWGRRSEQYF. The CDR3, as DNA: TGTGCCAGCAGCTGGGGCAGAAGGTCCGAGCAGTACTTC.

In this sample, this clonotype turned up many times. The junction differs from germline at one of its ends, possibly a read error. The rearrangement links TRBV6-2 or TRBV6-3 to TRBJ2-1; 10 bases are shared with TRBD2. Per germline, CDR1 MNHEY and CDR2 SVGEGT. The CDR3 runs 15 residues. This chain's CDR3 is CASSHSASGRNEQFF. For the CDR3, the DNA is TGTGCCAGCAGTCACTCGGCTAGCGGGAGAAATGAGCAGTTCTTC.

This clonotype was found many times. V gene TRBV30 combines with J gene TRBJ2-1; D call uncertain. Trimming stripped 3 bases from V and 3 bases from J, with 12 bases between. Germline loops: CDR1 GTSNPN, CDR2 SVGIG (reference sequence). CDR3 length: 14 amino acids. CDR3 residues: CAWSKGTGYNEQFF. In nucleotides, the CDR3 is TGTGCCTGGAGCAAGGGAACCGGCTACAATGAGCAGTTCTTC.

This clonotype came up many times. The chain couples TRBV28 to TRBJ2-1; possibly TRBD1 for D (6 bases). Trimming took off 2 bases at V and 0 bases at J, with 11 bases between the two ends. The CDR3 length is 16 residues. The germline V gene has CDR1 MDHEN and CDR2 SYDVKM. The CDR3 DNA is TGTGCCAGCAGTTTAGCAGGGGTGAGCTCCTACAATGAGCAGTTCTTC. This gives the protein CASSLAGVSSYNEQFF.

This clonotype showed up many times. The chain has TRBV7-2 and TRBJ1-2; 8 bases line up with TRBD1. V gave up 5 bases and J gave up 4 bases; unmatched junction bases: 9. This CDR3 comprises 15 residues. Looked up from germline, CDR1 is SGHTA and CDR2 is FQGNSA. The CDR3 nucleotides are TGTGCCAGCAGCCCTCAGGGGGCCGCGGGCTATGGCTACACCTTC. Residues: CASSPQGAAGYGYTF.

This clonotype appeared many times. The J gene is TRBJ2-2, the V gene TRBV6-1; D perhaps matches TRBD2 (5 bases). Trimming took off 6 bases at V and 6 bases at J, with 11 bases between the two ends. The CDR3 runs 13 residues. The germline CDR1 and CDR2 sequences are MNHNS and SASEGT. The CDR3 here is CASSETNAGELFF. In DNA form, the CDR3 reads TGTGCCAGCAGCGAGACTAACGCCGGGGAGCTGTTTTTT.

CDR3 sequence: CASRSGTFNEQFF. The CDR3 DNA follows: TGTGCCAGCAGATCCGGGACCTTCAATGAGCAGTTCTTC. The rearrangement joins TRBV5-4 to TRBJ2-1; either TRBD1 or TRBD2 may supply D (5 bases each). The CDR3 runs to 13 residues. V lost 5 bases and J lost 6, with 12 bases in between. Germline V lookup: CDR1 SGHNT, CDR2 YYREEE (reference sequence).

This clonotype came up many times. The chain joins TRBV18 to TRBJ2-3; TRBD1 agrees at 8 bases. The V gene end was trimmed by 2 bases and the J gene end by 2 bases; junction bases not matched to a gene: 6. This CDR3 is 16 amino acids long. CDR1 and CDR2 (germline): KGHSH, LQKENI. CDR3 sequence: CASSPTGTGITDTQYF. Written as DNA, the CDR3 is TGTGCCAGCTCACCAACCGGGACAGGTATCACAGATACGCAGTATTTT.

This clonotype was found many times. This chain's CDR3 is CASSRPNYGYTF. CDR3 in DNA: TGTGCCAGCAGTCGGCCTAACTATGGCTACACCTTC. The chain employs TRBV3-1 and TRBJ1-2; D remains ambiguous. CDR3 length equals 12 residues. V dropped 6 bases and J dropped 0 bases, with 5 bases sitting between them. Looked up from germline, CDR1 is LGHDT and CDR2 is YNNKEL (reference sequence).